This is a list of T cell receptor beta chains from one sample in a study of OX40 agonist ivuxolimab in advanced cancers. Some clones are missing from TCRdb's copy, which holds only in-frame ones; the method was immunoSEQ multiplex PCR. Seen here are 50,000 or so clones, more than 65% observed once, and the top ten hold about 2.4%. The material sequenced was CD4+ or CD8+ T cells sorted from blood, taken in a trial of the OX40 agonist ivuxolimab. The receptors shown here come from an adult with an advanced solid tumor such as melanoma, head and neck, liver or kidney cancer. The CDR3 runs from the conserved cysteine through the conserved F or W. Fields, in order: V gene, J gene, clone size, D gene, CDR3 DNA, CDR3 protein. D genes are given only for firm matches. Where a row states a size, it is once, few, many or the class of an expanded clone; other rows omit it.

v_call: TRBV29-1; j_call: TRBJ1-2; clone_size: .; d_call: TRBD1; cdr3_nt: TGCAGCGTTGAAGGGTCAGGGGGGAACACGTGGGATGGCTACACCTTC; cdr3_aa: CSVEGSGGNTWDGYTF
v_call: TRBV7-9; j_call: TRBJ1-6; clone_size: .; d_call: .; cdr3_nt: TGTGCCAGCAGCCGGGACATCTCCATCCCCGGGGATTCACCCCTCCACTTT; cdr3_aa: CASSRDISIPGDSPLHF
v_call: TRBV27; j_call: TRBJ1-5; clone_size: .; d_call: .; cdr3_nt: TGTGCCAGCAGTTTATCATCCATCGGCGATCAGCCCCAGCATTTT; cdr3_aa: CASSLSSIGDQPQHF
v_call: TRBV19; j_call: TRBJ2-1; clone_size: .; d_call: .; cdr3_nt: TGTGCCAGTCAAGAGGCGGGGCCGTACAATGAGCAGTTCTTC; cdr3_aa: CASQEAGPYNEQFF
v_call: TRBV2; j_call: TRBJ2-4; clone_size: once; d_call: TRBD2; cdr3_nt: TGTGCCAGCAGGGCACTAGCGGGGGTAGCCAAAAACATTCAGTACTTC; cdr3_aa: CASRALAGVAKNIQYF
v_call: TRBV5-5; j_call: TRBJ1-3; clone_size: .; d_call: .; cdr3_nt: TGTGCCAGCAGCTTAACCATTAGTGGAAACACCATATATTTT; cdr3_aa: CASSLTISGNTIYF
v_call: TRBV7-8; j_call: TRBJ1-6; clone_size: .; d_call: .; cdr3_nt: TGTGCCAGCAGCTTATTATCTGGGGCTCCCCTCCACTTT; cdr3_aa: CASSLLSGAPLHF
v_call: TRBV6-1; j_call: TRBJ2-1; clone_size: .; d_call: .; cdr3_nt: TGTGCCAGCAGTGTACACGACAGGTTCTACAATGAGCAGTTCTTC; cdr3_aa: CASSVHDRFYNEQFF
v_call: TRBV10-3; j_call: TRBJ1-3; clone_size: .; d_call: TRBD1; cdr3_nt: TGTGCCATCAGGGAAGACAGGGGGCTTGGAAACACCATATATTTT; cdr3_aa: CAIREDRGLGNTIYF
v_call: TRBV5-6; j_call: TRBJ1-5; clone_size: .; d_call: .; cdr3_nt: TGTGCCAGCAGCTTGGGGGGGATACCTAATCAGCCCCAGCATTTT; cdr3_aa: CASSLGGIPNQPQHF
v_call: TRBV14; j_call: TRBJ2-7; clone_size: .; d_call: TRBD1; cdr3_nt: TGTGCCAGCAGCCAACGGTACGCGACAGGGATATTTTACGAGCAGTACTTC; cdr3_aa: CASSQRYATGIFYEQYF
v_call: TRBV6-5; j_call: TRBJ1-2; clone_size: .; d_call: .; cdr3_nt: TGTGCCACCAGACAGGATGGCTACACCTTC; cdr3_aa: CATRQDGYTF
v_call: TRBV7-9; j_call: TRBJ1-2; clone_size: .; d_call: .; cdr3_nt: TGTGCCAGCAGCTTATACTCAGGGACTGACTATGGCTACACCTTC; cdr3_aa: CASSLYSGTDYGYTF
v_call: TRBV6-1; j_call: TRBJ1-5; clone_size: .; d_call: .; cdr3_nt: TGTGCCAGCTCTCCCCCGGGTAATCAGCCCCAGCATTTT; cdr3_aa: CASSPPGNQPQHF
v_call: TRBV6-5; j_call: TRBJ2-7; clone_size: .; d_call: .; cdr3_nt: TGTGCCAGCAGTTACCGGAGGCCGGATTCGGGGGAGCAGTACTTC; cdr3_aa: CASSYRRPDSGEQYF
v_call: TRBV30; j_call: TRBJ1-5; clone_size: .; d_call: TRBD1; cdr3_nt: TGTGCCTGGAGTACCGGAGGGACAGGGCGGGGGCAGCCCCAGCATTTT; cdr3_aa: CAWSTGGTGRGQPQHF
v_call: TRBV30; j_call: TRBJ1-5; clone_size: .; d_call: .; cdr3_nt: TGTGCCTGGAGTGTCGCAGACTTGAATCAGCCCCAGCATTTT; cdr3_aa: CAWSVADLNQPQHF
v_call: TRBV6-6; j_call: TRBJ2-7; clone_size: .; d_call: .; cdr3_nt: TGTGCCAGCAGCTACTCTGGAGGCCACTACGAGCAGTACTTC; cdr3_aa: CASSYSGGHYEQYF
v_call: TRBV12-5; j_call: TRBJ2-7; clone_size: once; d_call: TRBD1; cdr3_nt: TGTGCTAGTGGTTTTATAGGACAGGGGGACGAGCAGTACTTC; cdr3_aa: CASGFIGQGDEQYF
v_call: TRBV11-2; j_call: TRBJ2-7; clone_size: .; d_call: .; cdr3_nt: TGTGCCAGCCGGGGAACCCCCTACGAGCAGTACTTC; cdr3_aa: CASRGTPYEQYF
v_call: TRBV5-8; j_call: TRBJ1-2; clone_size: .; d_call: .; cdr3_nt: TGTGCCAGCAGCTTGGTAGGGAGCGGCTACACCTTC; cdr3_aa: CASSLVGSGYTF
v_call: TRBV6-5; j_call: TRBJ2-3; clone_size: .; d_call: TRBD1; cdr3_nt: TGTGCCAGCAGTTACGACAGGGGGCTAGGAGATACGCAGTATTTT; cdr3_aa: CASSYDRGLGDTQYF